This TCR beta chain was captured in a study of technical replicates of blood from several donors. Produced via immunoSEQ multiplex PCR; TCRdb's table is partial and in-frame only. The data hold around 70,000 clones, with 93% observed a single time. The germline V gene encodes CDR1 SGHRS and CDR2 YFSETQ. Trimming left V 5 bases short and J 5 bases short, with 23 bases between. This CDR3 is built from 16 residues. This TCR came from a human donor in good health. The chain joins TRBV5-1 to TRBJ2-7; D is ambiguous. The material sequenced was T cells isolated from PBMCs. This CDR3 is CASRLNPTTTPHEQYF. The CDR3 coding sequence is TGCGCCAGCAGGTTGAACCCCACAACTACCCCTCACGAGCAGTACTTC.